The clone carrying this T cell receptor (beta chain) has just a few counts. Its antigen is as yet unknown. Germline CDR1 is LNHDA and CDR2 is SQIVND (reference sequence). This CDR3 spans 15 amino acids. V gave up 5 bases and J gave up 6 bases; unmatched junction bases: 12. The sample is drawn from a study of cytomegalovirus exposure and HLA in healthy donors. Study results and caveats: Some segments of the V type, notably TRBV6-2 and TRBV6-3, were excluded as indistinguishable. There were several of the most significant clusters that appeared linked to common viral pathogens in a later analysis.

Both 60 Vbeta primers and 13 Jbeta primers went into the PCR. Clones were read by immunoSEQ multiplex PCR, and TCRdb kept only the in-frame ones, dropping some. The sample includes 100,000 to 150,000 clones, about 80% of them seen just once. Source material: PBMCs. This clonotype was obtained from a human donor in good health. This chain links TRBV19 with TRBJ2-7; TRBD1 aligns across 8 bases. The CDR3 DNA reads TGTGCCAGTAGTCGCTCCAGGGGGCCACGCTCCGAGCAGTACTTC. This codes for CASSRSRGPRSEQYF.